These 14 T cell receptor beta chains originate from one sample sequenced in a study of cytomegalovirus exposure and HLA in healthy donors. The PCR used 60 Vbeta and 13 Jbeta primers. The method was immunoSEQ multiplex PCR; TCRdb's version includes in-frame clones alone and lacks a portion of them. This sample has approximately 150,000 clones, with about 80% found just once. The sample taken for sequencing was PBMCs. The source of these receptors is a woman between 40 and 55 years old in good health and CMV-seronegative.

This clone was seen only once. The chain combines TRBV5-4 with TRBJ2-1; 7 bases align to TRBD2. Germline CDR1 and CDR2: SGHNT and YYREEE (reference sequence). The CDR3 runs to 15 residues. Losses at the gene ends were 0 bases for V and 7 bases for J; bases not matched to a gene: 7. The CDR3 DNA is TGTGCCAGCAGCTTGGCCAGTCTAGCGGCAAATGAGCAGTTCTTC. As protein: CASSLASLAANEQFF.

The chain employs TRBV2 and TRBJ2-5; a possible D gene is TRBD1 (6 bases). With the DNA end fitting TRBJ2-7 better, the J assignment may be wrong. Looked up from germline, CDR1 is SNHLY and CDR2 is FYNNEI. The CDR3 is 14 amino acids. CDR3 loop: CASTQDGTIYEQYF. CDR3 bases: TGTGCCAGCACTCAGGACGGGACAATCTACGAGCAGTACTTC.

The chain couples TRBV7-9 to TRBJ2-5, with D perhaps TRBD1 (5 bases). TRBJ2-7 matches the DNA end more closely, so the J call is doubtful. In germline, CDR1 is SEHNR, CDR2 FQNEAQ (reference sequence). The CDR3 totals 14 residues. The chain's CDR3 is CASSFQGSSYEQYF. CDR3 in DNA: TGTGCCAGCAGCTTCCAGGGCAGCTCCTACGAGCAGTACTTC.

The gene calls are TRBV2 and TRBJ2-1; the match to TRBD2 covers 8 bases. V lost 6 bases to trimming and J lost 3 bases; unmatched junction nucleotides: 1. The CDR3 sequence is 13 residues long. Germline values: CDR1 SNHLY, CDR2 FYNNEI. The CDR3 coding sequence is TGTGCCAGCAGAGGGACTAGCTACAATGAGCAGTTCTTC. Its translation is CASRGTSYNEQFF.

This clone showed up just once. V and J are TRBV7-2 and TRBJ2-1; TRBD2 matches at 11 bases. Trimming at V came to 4 bases and at J to 4 bases, leaving 6 bases not matched to a gene. CDR1 and CDR2 (germline): SGHTA, FQGNSA. This CDR3 is built from 16 residues. The CDR3: CASSSRTSGLYNEQFF. As DNA, the CDR3 is TGTGCCAGCAGCTCGCGGACTAGCGGGCTATACAATGAGCAGTTCTTC.

This rearrangement joins TRBV9 to TRBJ1-2; possibly TRBD1 for D (5 bases). The CDR3 extends over 12 amino acids. Germline V gene sequence: CDR1 SGDLS, CDR2 YYNGEE. V lost 3 bases, J lost 9 bases, and 12 bases lay in between. The DNA for the CDR3 is TGTGCCAGCAGCGCGCAGGGTAGTAGCTACACCTTC. It is translated as CASSAQGSSYTF.

V gene TRBV11-2 combines with J gene TRBJ2-1; D gene ambiguous. The CDR3 runs 12 residues. Germline V lookup: CDR1 SGHAT, CDR2 FQNNGV. V was clipped by 5 bases and J by 14 bases, with 16 bases between them. Here the CDR3 DNA reads TGTGCCAGCAGCCCCTTACAGCCCCCGAAGTTCTTC. This gives the protein CASSPLQPPKFF.

The rearrangement links TRBV7-3 to TRBJ2-3; 8 positions match TRBD1. The CDR3 is 14 residues long. V dropped 5 bases and J dropped 3; count of bases not matched to a gene: 4. The germline CDR1 and CDR2 sequences are SGHTA and FQGTGA. CDR3 protein: CASSLGQGTDTQYF. CDR3 bases: TGTGCCAGCAGCCTCGGACAGGGAACAGATACGCAGTATTTT.

This rearrangement joins TRBV7-2 to TRBJ2-3; D may be TRBD1 (6 bases). The germline gives CDR1 SGHTA, CDR2 FQGNSA. This CDR3 is 14 amino acids long. V lost 5 bases to trimming and J lost 2 bases, with 11 bases between them. This chain's CDR3 is CASSRTANTDTQYF. In DNA form, the CDR3 reads TGTGCCAGCAGCCGGACAGCAAACACAGATACGCAGTATTTT.

The rearrangement uses TRBV5-4 and TRBJ2-3; 14 bases map to TRBD2. Germline assignment: CDR1 SGHNT and CDR2 YYREEE (reference sequence). This CDR3 has 17 residues. Trimming cost V 3 bases and J 5 bases; bases outside gene matches: 8. The CDR3 bases are TGTGCCAGCAGCTACGGGGGACTAGCGGGAGAGGTAGATACGCAGTATTTT. Its protein is CASSYGGLAGEVDTQYF.

The V and J genes are TRBV5-4 and TRBJ1-3, with D possibly matching TRBD1 (6 bases). Germline V gene sequence: CDR1 SGHNT, CDR2 YYREEE (reference sequence). Trimming took off 5 bases at V and 3 bases at J, with 18 bases between the two ends. The CDR3 is made up of 16 amino acids. The CDR3 DNA sequence: TGTGCCAGCAGTACAATAGGGGGAATTGGTGGAAACACCATATATTTT. Its translation is CASSTIGGIGGNTIYF.

V and J are TRBV7-2 and TRBJ1-5, with D maybe TRBD1 (6 bases). This CDR3 region has 15 residues. Per germline, CDR1 SGHTA and CDR2 FQGNSA. Trimming cost V 5 bases and J 6 bases, with 17 bases left between them. The CDR3 coding sequence is TGTGCCAGCAGCCAGGGGAACATTGGTCGTCAGCCCCAGCATTTT. Its translation is CASSQGNIGRQPQHF. Supplemented by reference TRBV7-2 and TRBJ1-5, the full variable domain reads GAGVSQSPSNKVTEKGKDVELRCDPISGHTALYWYRQSLGQGLEFLIYFQGNSAPDKSGLPSDRFSAERTGGSVSTLTIQRTQQEDSAVYLCASSQGNIGRQPQHFGDGTRLSIL.

The V call is TRBV7-8, the J call TRBJ2-1; 9 bases agree with TRBD1. Unmatched junction bases numbered 8, after V lost 4 bases and J lost 4 bases. The CDR3 loop spans 16 amino acids. The germline V gene encodes CDR1 SGHVS and CDR2 FQNEAQ. The CDR3 DNA reads TGTGCCAGCAGCTCCCGACTTGGACAGGGGTACAATGAGCAGTTCTTC. Translation gives CASSSRLGQGYNEQFF.

The V call is TRBV28, the J call TRBJ1-4, with no clear D. With 0 bases removed from V and 14 bases from J, the gap between germline ends came to 19 bases. The CDR3 contains 15 residues. Germline values: CDR1 MDHEN, CDR2 SYDVKM. The CDR3 DNA follows: TGTGCCAGCAGTTTATGGCGGGGAGGTACTTGGCCTCTGTTTTTT. Protein sequence: CASSLWRGGTWPLFF.